The present T cell receptor (beta chain) was sequenced within a study of blood T cell repertoires in COVID-19. About the research overall: COVID-19 samples, acute and convalescent, were from the United States, Italy and Spain.

Per the original data handling: From reference gene primer amplification, estimates of nucleated cell counts were derived. Sequencing was performed with immunoSEQ multiplex PCR; in TCRdb, only in-frame clones are kept and a portion is missing. V and J calls and clone size are given by that table; D and trimming were obtained from the DNA. The data hold 95,000 to 100,000 clones, with 85% to 95% observed a single time. Germline assignment: CDR1 MNHEY and CDR2 SMNVEV (reference sequence). Between the trimmed V and J ends, which lost 4 bases and 5 bases, there was a span of 18 bases. CDR3 size: 16 residues.

The chain is built from TRBV27 and TRBJ2-1; D might be TRBD2 (7 bases). Material for sequencing was peripheral blood. The clonotype was recovered from a middle-aged man with active COVID-19. The CDR3 DNA reads TGTGCCAGCAGTTATCCTAGCGGAGGGGGGGACAATGAGCAGTTCTTC. Encoded protein: CASSYPSGGGDNEQFF.